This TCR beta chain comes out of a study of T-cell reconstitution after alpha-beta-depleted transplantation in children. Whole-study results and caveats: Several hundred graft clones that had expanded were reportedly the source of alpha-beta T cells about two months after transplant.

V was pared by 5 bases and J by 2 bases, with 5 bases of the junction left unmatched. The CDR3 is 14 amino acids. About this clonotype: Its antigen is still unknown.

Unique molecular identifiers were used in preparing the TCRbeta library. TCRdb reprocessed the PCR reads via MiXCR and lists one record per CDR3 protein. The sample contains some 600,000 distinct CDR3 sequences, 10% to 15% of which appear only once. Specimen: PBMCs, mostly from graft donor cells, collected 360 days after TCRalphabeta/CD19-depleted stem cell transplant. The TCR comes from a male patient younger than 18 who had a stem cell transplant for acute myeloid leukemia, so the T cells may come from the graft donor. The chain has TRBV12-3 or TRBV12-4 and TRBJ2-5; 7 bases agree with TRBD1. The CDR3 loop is CASSVTGPQETQYF. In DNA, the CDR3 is TGTGCCAGCAGTGTGACAGGGCCTCAAGAGACCCAGTACTTC.